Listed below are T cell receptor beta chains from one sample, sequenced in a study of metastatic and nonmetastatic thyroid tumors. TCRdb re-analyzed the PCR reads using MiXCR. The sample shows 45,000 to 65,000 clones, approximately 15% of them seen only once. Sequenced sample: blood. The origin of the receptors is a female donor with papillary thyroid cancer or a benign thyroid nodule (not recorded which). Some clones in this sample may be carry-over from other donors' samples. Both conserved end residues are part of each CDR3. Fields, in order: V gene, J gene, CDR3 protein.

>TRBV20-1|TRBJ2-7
CSAQRGLERARGSEQYF
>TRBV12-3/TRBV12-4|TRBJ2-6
CASTPGGARDNVLTF
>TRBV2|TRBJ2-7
CASRRGQSPYEQYF
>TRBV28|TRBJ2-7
CASIPSDSSYEQYF
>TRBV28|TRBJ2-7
CASSSTSGQYF
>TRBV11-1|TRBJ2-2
CASSPTSGANTGELFF
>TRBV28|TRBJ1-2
CASSLLSNYGYTF
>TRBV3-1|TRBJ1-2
CASSWCCGRRNYGYTF
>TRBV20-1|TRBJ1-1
CSAPPPLQLNTEAFF
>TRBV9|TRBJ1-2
CASSPLQGSYGYTF
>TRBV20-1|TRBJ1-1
CSAIRGREGSGF
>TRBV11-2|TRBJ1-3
CASSIGTGGGNTIYF
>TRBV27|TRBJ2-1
CASRPWTSGSYNEQFF
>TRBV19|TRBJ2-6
CASSIGRPSGANVLTF
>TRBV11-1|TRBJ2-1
CASSQNRGMDNEQFF
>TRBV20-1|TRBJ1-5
CSARRSLTWNQPQHF
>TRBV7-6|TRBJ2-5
CASSMGQGDGETKYF
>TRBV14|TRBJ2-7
CASSQVVWSGYEQYF
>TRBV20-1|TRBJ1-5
CSASRHQVGPRPQHF
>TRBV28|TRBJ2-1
CASSLWRWKGGEQFF
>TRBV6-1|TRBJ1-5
CASSEQRRSPHHF
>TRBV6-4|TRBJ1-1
CASSDGVGDEAFF
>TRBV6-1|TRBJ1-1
CASSRPGTGNTEAFF
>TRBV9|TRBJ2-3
CASNEGQSADTRYF
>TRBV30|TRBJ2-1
CAWEREGGNEQFF
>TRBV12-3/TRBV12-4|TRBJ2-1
CAPESGGGHNEQFF
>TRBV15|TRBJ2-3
CATSRQGGATYTQYF
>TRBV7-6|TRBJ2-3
CASSLRQSGSTDTQYF
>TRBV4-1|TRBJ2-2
CASSQEGVLVQGDGVELFF
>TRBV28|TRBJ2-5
CASISTVLETQYF
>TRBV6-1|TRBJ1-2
CASSDGENLLGYGYTF
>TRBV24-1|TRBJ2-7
CATSDSRVSPYEQYF
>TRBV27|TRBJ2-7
CASSLSWRVSYEQYF
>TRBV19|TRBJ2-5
CASGKPGRGETQYF
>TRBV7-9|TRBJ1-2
CASSLTTQGYTF
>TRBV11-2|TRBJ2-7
CASSPGGRNSQGRNEQYF
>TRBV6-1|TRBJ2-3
CASSEALAGADTQYF
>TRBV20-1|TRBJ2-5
CSEGRGGTGRETQYF
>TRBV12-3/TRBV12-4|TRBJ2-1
CAAESGGGHNEQFF
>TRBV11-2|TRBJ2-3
CASILDASILRASTDTQYF
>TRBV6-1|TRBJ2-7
CASSSPDLYEQYF
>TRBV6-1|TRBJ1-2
CASNGQGCAYGYTF
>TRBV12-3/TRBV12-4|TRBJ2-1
CAGSPPSKQFF
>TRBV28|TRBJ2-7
CASSFGDYSGSYEQYF
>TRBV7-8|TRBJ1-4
CASSSRGGRTNEKLFF
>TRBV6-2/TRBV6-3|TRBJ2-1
CASSLRAGGVFNEQFF
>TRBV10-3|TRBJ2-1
CAIRQGSEEQFF
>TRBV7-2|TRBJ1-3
CASSRDSSGNTIYF
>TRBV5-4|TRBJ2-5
CASSYGQQETQYF
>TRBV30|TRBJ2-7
CAWMGGREQYF
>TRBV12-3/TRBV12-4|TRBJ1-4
CASRGQGNEKLFF
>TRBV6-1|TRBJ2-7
CASSELPRTYEQYF
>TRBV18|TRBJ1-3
CASSPSSGGRGNTIYF
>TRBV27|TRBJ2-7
CASSPRDGYEQYF